Here is one TCR beta chain with its context. Its matching antigen is unknown. Using its own MiXCR run on the reads, TCRdb lists one record per CDR3 protein. The data contain about 770,000 distinct CDR3 sequences, about 27% of them singletons. The data are from a study of T cell repertoires in cytomegalovirus infection. Broader study findings: Across the ex vivo response, the dominant clonotypes were HLA-C-restricted CMV-specific TCR beta clonotypes.

Here the sequenced sample was cultured CD8+ T cells from PBMCs, taken from culture after CMV antigen stimulation. This TCR came from a human donor in good health (CMV status not recorded). Some clones in this sample may be carry-over from other donors' samples.

CDR3 nucleotides: TGTGCCAGCAGTTTTGCGGACAGCCCCTACAATGAGCAGTTCTTC. Translation: CASSFADSPYNEQFF. The chain links TRBV27 to TRBJ2-1; TRBD1 might be the D (6 bases). This CDR3 is 15 amino acids long. Trimming shortened V by 3 bases and J by 2 bases, and 11 bases separated the two germline ends. Germline-derived CDR1 and CDR2 are MNHEY and SMNVEV (reference sequence).